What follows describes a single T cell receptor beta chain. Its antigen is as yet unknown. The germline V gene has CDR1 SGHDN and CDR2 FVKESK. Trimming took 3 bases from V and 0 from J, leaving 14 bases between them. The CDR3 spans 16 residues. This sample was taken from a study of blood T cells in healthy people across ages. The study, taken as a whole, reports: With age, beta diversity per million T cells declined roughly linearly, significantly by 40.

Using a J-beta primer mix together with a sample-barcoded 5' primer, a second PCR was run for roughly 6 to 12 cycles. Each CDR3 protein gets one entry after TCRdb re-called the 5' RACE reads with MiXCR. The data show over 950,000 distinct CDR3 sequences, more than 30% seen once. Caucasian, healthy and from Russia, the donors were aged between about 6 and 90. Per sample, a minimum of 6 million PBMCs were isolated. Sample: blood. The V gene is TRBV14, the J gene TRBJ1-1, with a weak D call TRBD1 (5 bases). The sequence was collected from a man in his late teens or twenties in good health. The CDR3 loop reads CASSQATQGLNTEAFF. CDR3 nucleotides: TGTGCCAGCAGCCAGGCTACCCAGGGCCTGAACACTGAAGCTTTCTTT.